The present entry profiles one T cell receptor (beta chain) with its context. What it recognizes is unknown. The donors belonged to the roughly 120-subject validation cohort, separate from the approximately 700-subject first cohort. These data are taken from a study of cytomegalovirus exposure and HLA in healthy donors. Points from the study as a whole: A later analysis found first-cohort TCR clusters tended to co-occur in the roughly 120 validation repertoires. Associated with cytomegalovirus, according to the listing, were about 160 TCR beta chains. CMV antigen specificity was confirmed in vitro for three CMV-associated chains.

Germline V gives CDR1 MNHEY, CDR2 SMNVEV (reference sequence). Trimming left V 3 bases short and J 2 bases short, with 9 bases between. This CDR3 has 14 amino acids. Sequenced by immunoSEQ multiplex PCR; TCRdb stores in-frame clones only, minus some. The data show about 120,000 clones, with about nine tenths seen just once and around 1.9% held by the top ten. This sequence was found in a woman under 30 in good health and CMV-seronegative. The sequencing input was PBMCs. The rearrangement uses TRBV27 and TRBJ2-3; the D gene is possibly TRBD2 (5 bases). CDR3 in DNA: TGTGCCAGCAGTTTTTTGGGAGTCACAGATACGCAGTATTTT. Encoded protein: CASSFLGVTDTQYF.